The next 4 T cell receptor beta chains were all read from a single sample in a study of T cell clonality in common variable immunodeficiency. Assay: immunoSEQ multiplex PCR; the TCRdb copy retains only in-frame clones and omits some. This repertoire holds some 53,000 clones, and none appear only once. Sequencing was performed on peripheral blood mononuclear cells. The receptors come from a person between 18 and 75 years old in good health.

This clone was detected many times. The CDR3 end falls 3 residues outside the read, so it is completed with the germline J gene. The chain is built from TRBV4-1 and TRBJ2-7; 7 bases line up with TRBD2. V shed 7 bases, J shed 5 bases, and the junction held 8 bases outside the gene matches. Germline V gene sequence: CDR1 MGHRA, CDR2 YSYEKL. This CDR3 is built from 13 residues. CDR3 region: CASTGGSRDEQYF. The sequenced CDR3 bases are TGCGCCAGCACAGGCGGGAGTAGAGACGAG.

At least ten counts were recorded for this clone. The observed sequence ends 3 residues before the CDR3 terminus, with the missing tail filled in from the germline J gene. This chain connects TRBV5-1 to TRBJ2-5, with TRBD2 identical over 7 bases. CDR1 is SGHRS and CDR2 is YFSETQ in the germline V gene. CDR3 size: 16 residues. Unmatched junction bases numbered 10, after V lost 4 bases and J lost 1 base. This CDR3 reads CASSRGDESFQETQYF. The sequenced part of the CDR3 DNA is TGCGCCAGCAGCCGGGGGGACGAGAGTTTCCAAGAGACC.

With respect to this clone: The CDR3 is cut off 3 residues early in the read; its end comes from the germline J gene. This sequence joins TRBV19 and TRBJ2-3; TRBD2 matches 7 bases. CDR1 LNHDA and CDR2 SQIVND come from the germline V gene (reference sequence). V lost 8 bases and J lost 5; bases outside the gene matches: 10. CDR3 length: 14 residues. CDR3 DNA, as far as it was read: TGTGCCAGTGGAGGGAGCGGGAATATAGATACG. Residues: CASGGSGNIDT. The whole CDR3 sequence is CASGGSGNIDTQYF. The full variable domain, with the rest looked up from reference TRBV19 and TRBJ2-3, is DGGITQSPKYLFRKEGQNVTLSCEQNLNHDAMYWYRQDPGQGLRLIYYSQIVNDFQKGDIAEGYSVSREKKESFPLTVTSAQKNPTAFYLCASGGSGNIDTQYFGPGTRLTVL.

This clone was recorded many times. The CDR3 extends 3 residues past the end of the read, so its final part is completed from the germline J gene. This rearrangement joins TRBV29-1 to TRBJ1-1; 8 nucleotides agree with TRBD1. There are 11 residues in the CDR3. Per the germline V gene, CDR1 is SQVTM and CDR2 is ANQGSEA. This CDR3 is CSAVGQGGAFF. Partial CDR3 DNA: TGCAGCGCCGTCGGACAGGGTGGG.